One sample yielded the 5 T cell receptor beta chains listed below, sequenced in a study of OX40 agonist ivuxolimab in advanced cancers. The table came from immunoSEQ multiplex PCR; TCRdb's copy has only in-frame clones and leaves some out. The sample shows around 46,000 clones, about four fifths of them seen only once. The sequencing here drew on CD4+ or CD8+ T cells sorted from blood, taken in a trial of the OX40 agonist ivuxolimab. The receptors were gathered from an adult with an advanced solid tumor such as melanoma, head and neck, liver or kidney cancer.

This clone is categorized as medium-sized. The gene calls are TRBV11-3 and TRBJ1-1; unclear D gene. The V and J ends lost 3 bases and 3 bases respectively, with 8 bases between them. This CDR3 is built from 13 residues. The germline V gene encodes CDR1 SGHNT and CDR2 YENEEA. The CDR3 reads CASSFNRDTEAFF. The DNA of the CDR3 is TGTGCCAGCAGCTTTAACAGAGACACTGAAGCTTTCTTT.

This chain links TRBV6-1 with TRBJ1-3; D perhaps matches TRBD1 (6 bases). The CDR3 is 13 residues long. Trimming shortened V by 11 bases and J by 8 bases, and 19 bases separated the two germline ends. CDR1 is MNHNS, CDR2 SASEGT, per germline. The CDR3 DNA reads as TGTGCCGGAAACAACAGGGAAAAAGACACCATATATTTT. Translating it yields CAGNNREKDTIYF.

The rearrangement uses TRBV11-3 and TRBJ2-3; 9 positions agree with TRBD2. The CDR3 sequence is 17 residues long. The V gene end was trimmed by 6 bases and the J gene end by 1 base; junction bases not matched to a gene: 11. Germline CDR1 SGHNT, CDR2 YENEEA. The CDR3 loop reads CASSLRAIAGGTDTQYF. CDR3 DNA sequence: TGTGCCAGCAGTCTAAGGGCAATAGCGGGGGGCACAGATACGCAGTATTTT.

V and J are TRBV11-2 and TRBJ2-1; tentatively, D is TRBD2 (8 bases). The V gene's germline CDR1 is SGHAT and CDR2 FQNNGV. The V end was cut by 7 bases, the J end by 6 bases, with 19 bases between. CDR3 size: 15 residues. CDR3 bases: TGTGCCAGCAAACGGGAGGGGGCCCCGGGCAATGAGCAGTTCTTC. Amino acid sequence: CASKREGAPGNEQFF.

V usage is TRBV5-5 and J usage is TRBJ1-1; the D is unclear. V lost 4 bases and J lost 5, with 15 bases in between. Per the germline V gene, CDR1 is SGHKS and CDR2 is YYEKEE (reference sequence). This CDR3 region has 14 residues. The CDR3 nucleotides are TGTGCCAGCAGCGTGAGGTGGGGAGATACTGAAGCTTTCTTT. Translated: CASSVRWGDTEAFF.